This TCR beta chain appears in the sequencing data of a study of identical twins. This clonotype was seen ten or more times. The antigen remains undetermined. Healthy Caucasians were all of the donors. With 1 base removed from V and 2 bases from J, the gap between germline ends came to 9 bases. The germline gives CDR1 KGHSH, CDR2 LQKENI. The CDR3 runs to 14 residues. Template switching added a universal primer binding site, and final cDNA carried unique molecular identifiers. TCRdb passed the 5' RACE reads through MiXCR, listing each CDR3 protein once. The table records 450,000 or so distinct CDR3 sequences, around a sixth of them present only once. Study findings and constraints: With abundant cord blood beta clonotypes, insertions were fewer; memory repertoires showed no such pattern. Part of the zero-insertion signal could reflect confounding by invariant MAIT and iNKT cells.

This rearrangement joins TRBV18 to TRBJ2-7; possible D gene TRBD2, 7 bases. The receptor comes from a man aged 45-65 years in good health. Sequencing was carried out using naive T cells sorted from blood. The CDR3 DNA reads TGTGCCAGCTCACCACAGGGGGGGGCCTACGAGCAGTACTTC. This sequence encodes CASSPQGGAYEQYF. The full variable domain, completed using reference TRBV18 and TRBJ2-7, is NAGVMQNPRHLVRRRGQEARLRCSPMKGHSHVYWYRQLPEEGLKFMVYLQKENIIDESGMPKERFSAEFPKEGPSILRIQQVVRGDSAAYFCASSPQGGAYEQYFGPGTRLTVT.